Listed below are T cell receptor beta chains from one sample, sequenced in a study of T cells in Graves' hyperthyroidism and ophthalmopathy. TCRdb re-derived calls from the multiplex PCR reads in MiXCR, one entry per CDR3 protein. The profile shows under 450,000 distinct CDR3 sequences, around 14% of them singletons. Sequenced material: blood. The source of these receptors is a woman aged 18 to 35 with Graves' hyperthyroidism. Each CDR3 is given with its conserved first and last residue. D genes are given only for firm matches. The size field is filled for only some rows; it gives once, few, many or a size class.

clone_size: many
v_call: TRBV27
j_call: TRBJ1-6
d_call: .
cdr3_nt: TGTGCCAGCAGGAGGTGGGGACCTAATTCACCCCTCCACTTT
cdr3_aa: CASRRWGPNSPLHF

clone_size: few
v_call: TRBV5-1
j_call: TRBJ2-7
d_call: TRBD2
cdr3_nt: TGCGCCAGCAGCTTGGGGGGAACTAGCGGGAGAAACGAGCAGTACTTC
cdr3_aa: CASSLGGTSGRNEQYF

clone_size: many
v_call: TRBV3-1
j_call: TRBJ2-4
d_call: .
cdr3_nt: TGTGCCAGCAGCCAAGAAAGGAGGGGAAACATTCAGTACTTC
cdr3_aa: CASSQERRGNIQYF

clone_size: many
v_call: TRBV15
j_call: TRBJ2-3
d_call: .
cdr3_nt: TGTGCCACCAGCAGAGGATGGCAGGGTCGCACAGATACGCAGTATTTT
cdr3_aa: CATSRGWQGRTDTQYF

clone_size: many
v_call: TRBV20-1
j_call: TRBJ1-4
d_call: TRBD1
cdr3_nt: TGCAGTGCCCCTACGGGGACAGGCAATGAAAAACTGTTTTTT
cdr3_aa: CSAPTGTGNEKLFF

clone_size: many
v_call: TRBV27
j_call: TRBJ2-5
d_call: .
cdr3_nt: TGTGCCAGCAGTCCCCAGGCGGGATCGCAAGAGACCCAGTACTTC
cdr3_aa: CASSPQAGSQETQYF

clone_size: .
v_call: TRBV4-1
j_call: TRBJ2-2
d_call: .
cdr3_nt: TGCGCCAGCAGCCAAGATAGTCAGGTTTCGAACACCGGGGAGCTGTTTTTT
cdr3_aa: CASSQDSQVSNTGELFF

clone_size: few
v_call: TRBV10-3
j_call: TRBJ2-7
d_call: .
cdr3_nt: TGTGCCATCAGGGCCAGTACCTACGAGCAGTACTTC
cdr3_aa: CAIRASTYEQYF

clone_size: many
v_call: TRBV28
j_call: TRBJ2-4
d_call: .
cdr3_nt: TGTGCCAGCAGTGGCGGGACAACCCTAACCAAAAACATTCAGTACTTC
cdr3_aa: CASSGGTTLTKNIQYF

clone_size: .
v_call: TRBV20-1
j_call: TRBJ2-6
d_call: .
cdr3_nt: TGCAGTGCTAGAGACCGGACCGGGGCCAACGTCCTGACTTTC
cdr3_aa: CSARDRTGANVLTF

clone_size: many
v_call: TRBV11-2
j_call: TRBJ2-7
d_call: .
cdr3_nt: TGTGCCAGCAGCTTGGGGGCCTTCTCCTACGAGCAGTACTTC
cdr3_aa: CASSLGAFSYEQYF

clone_size: .
v_call: TRBV7-8
j_call: TRBJ2-1
d_call: TRBD1
cdr3_nt: TGTGCCAGCAGCCCAACCGGGACAGCCTACAATGAGCAGTTCTTC
cdr3_aa: CASSPTGTAYNEQFF

clone_size: many
v_call: TRBV6-2/TRBV6-3
j_call: TRBJ2-2
d_call: .
cdr3_nt: TGTGCCAGCAGAAGGAATCGGAACACCGGGGAGCTGTTTTTT
cdr3_aa: CASRRNRNTGELFF

clone_size: many
v_call: TRBV28
j_call: TRBJ2-1
d_call: TRBD2
cdr3_nt: TGTGCCAGCAGTATTCAGCGGGGGAGCTCCTACAATGAGCAGTTCTTC
cdr3_aa: CASSIQRGSSYNEQFF

clone_size: few
v_call: TRBV10-1
j_call: TRBJ2-2
d_call: .
cdr3_nt: TGCGCCAGCAGTCCCACAGGCGGCCCCAACACCGGGGAGCTGTTTTTT
cdr3_aa: CASSPTGGPNTGELFF

clone_size: once
v_call: TRBV29-1
j_call: TRBJ2-2
d_call: .
cdr3_nt: TGCAGCGTTCGAGTACCTCCCGTCGTGGGCCGCGCGAACACCGGGGAGCTGTTTTTT
cdr3_aa: CSVRVPPVVGRANTGELFF

clone_size: many
v_call: TRBV3-1
j_call: TRBJ1-1
d_call: .
cdr3_nt: TGTGCCAGCAGCCAACAGATGAACACTGAAGCTTTCTTT
cdr3_aa: CASSQQMNTEAFF

clone_size: few
v_call: TRBV5-6
j_call: TRBJ1-5
d_call: TRBD1
cdr3_nt: TGTGCCAGCAGCTTGTCTGGCAGGGGGCGCCGTCAGCCCCAGCATTTT
cdr3_aa: CASSLSGRGRRQPQHF

clone_size: .
v_call: TRBV19
j_call: TRBJ2-3
d_call: TRBD2
cdr3_nt: TGTGCCAGTAGCCCCGGGGCGGGAGTCCCAGATACGCAGTATTTT
cdr3_aa: CASSPGAGVPDTQYF

clone_size: many
v_call: TRBV5-1
j_call: TRBJ1-1
d_call: .
cdr3_nt: TGCGCCAGCAGCTCCGCTCCAGGGAACACTGAAGCTTTCTTT
cdr3_aa: CASSSAPGNTEAFF

clone_size: few
v_call: TRBV4-2
j_call: TRBJ1-6
d_call: .
cdr3_nt: TGTGCCAGCAGCCAAGATCGGACCTCCCGTTCACCCCTCCACTTT
cdr3_aa: CASSQDRTSRSPLHF

clone_size: many
v_call: TRBV20-1
j_call: TRBJ1-5
d_call: TRBD1
cdr3_nt: TGCAGTGCTAAGGACAGGGGAATATATAGCAATCAGCCCCAGCATTTT
cdr3_aa: CSAKDRGIYSNQPQHF

clone_size: .
v_call: TRBV5-8
j_call: TRBJ1-1
d_call: .
cdr3_nt: TGTGCCAGCAGCACCTCGGTTTTTGCACAGGACACTGAAGCTTTCTTT
cdr3_aa: CASSTSVFAQDTEAFF

clone_size: many
v_call: TRBV7-2
j_call: TRBJ1-6
d_call: .
cdr3_nt: TGTGCCAGCAGCTTAGGAGGAGGGGGAGGCGCCCCCCTCCACTTT
cdr3_aa: CASSLGGGGGAPLHF

clone_size: many
v_call: TRBV2
j_call: TRBJ2-7
d_call: TRBD1
cdr3_nt: TGTGCCAGCACCCCGGGGACAGCTTCCTACGAGCAGTACTTC
cdr3_aa: CASTPGTASYEQYF

clone_size: many
v_call: TRBV7-9
j_call: TRBJ2-4
d_call: TRBD1
cdr3_nt: TGTGCCAGCAGCATGAGACAGGGGGCAGTGGACATTCAGTACTTC
cdr3_aa: CASSMRQGAVDIQYF

clone_size: few
v_call: TRBV5-6
j_call: TRBJ2-7
d_call: .
cdr3_nt: TGTGCCAGCAGCTTGGAAGGGTTAGGGGACGAGCGGTACTTC
cdr3_aa: CASSLEGLGDERYF

clone_size: many
v_call: TRBV5-1
j_call: TRBJ2-7
d_call: .
cdr3_nt: TGCGCCAGCAGGGGCGGATCCTACGAGCAGTACTTC
cdr3_aa: CASRGGSYEQYF

clone_size: many
v_call: TRBV12-3/TRBV12-4
j_call: TRBJ2-1
d_call: TRBD1
cdr3_nt: TGTGCCAGCAGTTCCGGGACAGAGACCTACAATGAGCAGTTCTTC
cdr3_aa: CASSSGTETYNEQFF

clone_size: many
v_call: TRBV28
j_call: TRBJ2-4
d_call: .
cdr3_nt: TGTGCCAGCAGTTTAGGGCTCTCAAACATTCAGTACTTC
cdr3_aa: CASSLGLSNIQYF

clone_size: many
v_call: TRBV6-2/TRBV6-3
j_call: TRBJ2-6
d_call: TRBD2
cdr3_nt: TGTGCCAGCACTCGCGGGGGCTCTGGGGCCAACGTCCTGACTTTC
cdr3_aa: CASTRGGSGANVLTF

clone_size: few
v_call: TRBV29-1
j_call: TRBJ2-7
d_call: .
cdr3_nt: TGCAGCGTTGGGTACTCGGACAATCCCTACGAGCAGTACTTC
cdr3_aa: CSVGYSDNPYEQYF

clone_size: many
v_call: TRBV3-1
j_call: TRBJ2-7
d_call: .
cdr3_nt: TGTGCCAGCAGCCAAGATGACTACGAGCAGTACTTC
cdr3_aa: CASSQDDYEQYF

clone_size: many
v_call: TRBV12-3/TRBV12-4
j_call: TRBJ1-6
d_call: TRBD1
cdr3_nt: TGTGCCAGCAGCTTACGACAGGGAAATTCACCCCTCCACTTT
cdr3_aa: CASSLRQGNSPLHF

clone_size: many
v_call: TRBV20-1
j_call: TRBJ1-2
d_call: TRBD1
cdr3_nt: TGCAGTGCGGCGACAGGGGGGGACTATGGCTACACCTTC
cdr3_aa: CSAATGGDYGYTF

clone_size: many
v_call: TRBV18
j_call: TRBJ1-2
d_call: TRBD1
cdr3_nt: TGTGCCAGCTCACCAACAGGGGCCTCTAACTATGGCTACACCTTC
cdr3_aa: CASSPTGASNYGYTF

clone_size: few
v_call: TRBV7-6
j_call: TRBJ2-7
d_call: .
cdr3_nt: TGTGCCAGCAGCTTGGTCGACAGGCCCCCAGGATTATACGAGCAGTACTTC
cdr3_aa: CASSLVDRPPGLYEQYF

clone_size: .
v_call: TRBV10-3
j_call: TRBJ2-7
d_call: .
cdr3_nt: TGTGCCATCAGTCAAGTCCCCGCGGCCTACGAGCAGTACTTC
cdr3_aa: CAISQVPAAYEQYF

clone_size: many
v_call: TRBV6-1
j_call: TRBJ1-6
d_call: .
cdr3_nt: TGTGCCAGCAACTCCGGCAGGAGCAGTTCACCCCTCCACTTT
cdr3_aa: CASNSGRSSSPLHF

clone_size: .
v_call: TRBV5-1
j_call: TRBJ2-7
d_call: TRBD1
cdr3_nt: TGCGCCAGCAGCCCTGGACAGGGGGCGGGATTTTTGTCCTACGAGCAGTACTTC
cdr3_aa: CASSPGQGAGFLSYEQYF

clone_size: few
v_call: TRBV20-1
j_call: TRBJ2-1
d_call: TRBD2
cdr3_nt: TGCAGTGCTCTTAGCGGGGGGGCGGGGAATGAGCAGTTCTTC
cdr3_aa: CSALSGGAGNEQFF

clone_size: many
v_call: TRBV11-1
j_call: TRBJ2-1
d_call: .
cdr3_nt: TGTGCCAGCAGGTCACAGGGCTACAATGAGCAGTTCTTC
cdr3_aa: CASRSQGYNEQFF

clone_size: .
v_call: TRBV12-3/TRBV12-4
j_call: TRBJ2-2
d_call: .
cdr3_nt: TGTGCCAGCAGTTTGGGCAGGGGGGGCCAACACCGGGGAGCTGTTTTT
cdr3_aa: CASSLGRGGQHRGAVF

clone_size: .
v_call: TRBV6-1
j_call: TRBJ2-7
d_call: .
cdr3_nt: TGTGCCAGCGGAGGGAGGTGGCGGGACTCCTACGAGCAGTACTTC
cdr3_aa: CASGGRWRDSYEQYF

clone_size: .
v_call: TRBV6-2/TRBV6-3
j_call: TRBJ1-1
d_call: TRBD1
cdr3_nt: TGTGCCAGCAGACCGGACAGGTCTGGCAATGGGGGGAACACTGAAGCTTTCTTT
cdr3_aa: CASRPDRSGNGGNTEAFF

clone_size: many
v_call: TRBV5-1
j_call: TRBJ2-1
d_call: .
cdr3_nt: TGCGCCAGCAGCTTGACAGGGTCAGACAATGAGCAGTTCTTC
cdr3_aa: CASSLTGSDNEQFF

clone_size: .
v_call: TRBV28
j_call: TRBJ2-1
d_call: .
cdr3_nt: TGTGCCAGCATTCCCTCCTACAATGAGCAGTTCTTC
cdr3_aa: CASIPSYNEQFF

clone_size: many
v_call: TRBV7-2
j_call: TRBJ1-2
d_call: .
cdr3_nt: TGTGCCAGCAGCTCGACGGCCAGTTACTATGGCTACACCTTC
cdr3_aa: CASSSTASYYGYTF

clone_size: .
v_call: TRBV6-1
j_call: TRBJ2-7
d_call: .
cdr3_nt: TGTGCCAGCAGCTACCGGGACACCACCTACGAGCAGTACTTC
cdr3_aa: CASSYRDTTYEQYF

clone_size: many
v_call: TRBV2
j_call: TRBJ1-4
d_call: TRBD1
cdr3_nt: TGTGCCAGCAGTGGAACCGGGACAGGGGATGAAAAACTGTTTTTT
cdr3_aa: CASSGTGTGDEKLFF

clone_size: many
v_call: TRBV3-1
j_call: TRBJ2-7
d_call: TRBD2
cdr3_nt: TGTGCCAGCAGCCAAGAAGCGGGAGGGCCCAATCAGCAGTACTTC
cdr3_aa: CASSQEAGGPNQQYF

clone_size: few
v_call: TRBV28
j_call: TRBJ1-2
d_call: TRBD1
cdr3_nt: TGTGCCAGCAGTTCAGGGGGGCACTATGGCTACACCTTC
cdr3_aa: CASSSGGHYGYTF

clone_size: few
v_call: TRBV5-1
j_call: TRBJ1-5
d_call: .
cdr3_nt: TGCGCCAGCAGCTTGGTCCCAGATAGCAATCAGCCCCAGCATTTT
cdr3_aa: CASSLVPDSNQPQHF

clone_size: .
v_call: TRBV11-2
j_call: TRBJ2-3
d_call: TRBD1
cdr3_nt: TGTGCCAGCAGCTCTAACAGGGGGACGCAGTATTTT
cdr3_aa: CASSSNRGTQYF

clone_size: .
v_call: TRBV5-1
j_call: TRBJ1-2
d_call: TRBD1
cdr3_nt: TGCGCCAGCAGCCGTGGACAGGGGAAGTATGGCTACACCTTC
cdr3_aa: CASSRGQGKYGYTF

clone_size: many
v_call: TRBV7-9
j_call: TRBJ2-7
d_call: .
cdr3_nt: TGTGCCAGCAGCCCCAGACTAGGTCCGTCCTACGAGCAGTACTTC
cdr3_aa: CASSPRLGPSYEQYF

clone_size: .
v_call: TRBV5-1
j_call: TRBJ2-3
d_call: TRBD2
cdr3_nt: TGCGCCAGCAGCACCCGACTAGCGGGACCCACAGATACGCAGTATTTT
cdr3_aa: CASSTRLAGPTDTQYF

clone_size: many
v_call: TRBV3-1
j_call: TRBJ2-7
d_call: .
cdr3_nt: TGTGCCAGCAGCGCACGACAGGGACTTACGTACGAGCAGTACTTC
cdr3_aa: CASSARQGLTYEQYF

clone_size: many
v_call: TRBV7-8
j_call: TRBJ2-3
d_call: .
cdr3_nt: TGTGCCAGCAGCTTAGTACAGGAGTCCACAGATACGCAGTATTTT
cdr3_aa: CASSLVQESTDTQYF

clone_size: many
v_call: TRBV5-1
j_call: TRBJ1-3
d_call: .
cdr3_nt: TGCGCCAGCAGCTTTACAGGTGGAAACACCATATATTTT
cdr3_aa: CASSFTGGNTIYF